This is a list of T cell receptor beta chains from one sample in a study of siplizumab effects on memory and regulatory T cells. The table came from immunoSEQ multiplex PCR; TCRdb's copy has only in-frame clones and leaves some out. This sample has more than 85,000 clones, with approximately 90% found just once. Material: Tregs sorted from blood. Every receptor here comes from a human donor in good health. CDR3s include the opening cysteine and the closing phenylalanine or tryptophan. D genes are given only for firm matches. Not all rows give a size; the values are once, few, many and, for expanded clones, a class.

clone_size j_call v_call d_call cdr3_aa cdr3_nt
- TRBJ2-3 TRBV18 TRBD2 CASSPGLALTDTQYF TGTGCCAGCTCACCGGGACTAGCTTTGACAGATACGCAGTATTTT
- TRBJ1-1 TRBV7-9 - CASSLAGGESGAFF TGTGCCAGCAGCTTAGCGGGGGGCGAGAGTGGAGCTTTCTTT
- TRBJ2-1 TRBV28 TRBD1 CASSLGTGHEQFF TGTGCCAGCAGTTTAGGGACAGGGCATGAGCAGTTCTTC
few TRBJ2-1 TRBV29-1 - CSVGLLEAYNEQFF TGCAGCGTTGGACTTCTGGAGGCCTACAATGAGCAGTTCTTC
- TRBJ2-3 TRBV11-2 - CASSLVGATDTQYF TGTGCCAGCAGCTTAGTTGGGGCCACAGATACGCAGTATTTT
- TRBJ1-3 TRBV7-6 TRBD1 CASSLTGDKTFGNTIYF TGTGCCAGCAGCCTCACAGGGGACAAGACTTTTGGAAACACCATATATTTT
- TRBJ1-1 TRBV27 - CASSPSGGSTEAFF TGTGCCAGCAGCCCCAGTGGGGGGTCGACTGAAGCTTTCTTT
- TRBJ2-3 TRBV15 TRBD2 CATSRLAGADTQYF TGTGCCACCAGCAGGTTAGCGGGAGCAGATACGCAGTATTTT
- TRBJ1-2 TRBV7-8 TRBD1 CASSAAGQGGYGYTF TGTGCCAGCAGCGCGGCCGGACAGGGTGGCTATGGCTACACCTTC
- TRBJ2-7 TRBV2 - CASRLYGGGNSQYF TGTGCCAGCAGATTATATGGGGGCGGGAACTCACAGTACTTC
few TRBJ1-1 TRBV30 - CAWGWTATNTEAFF TGTGCCTGGGGCTGGACAGCCACGAACACTGAAGCTTTCTTT
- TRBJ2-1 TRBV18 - CASSPQVAEGSYNEQFF TGTGCCAGCTCACCACAGGTGGCAGAGGGCTCCTACAATGAGCAGTTCTTC
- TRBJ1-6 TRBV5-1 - CASSQQGRKMSPLHF TGCGCCAGCAGCCAGCAGGGGAGGAAGATGTCACCCCTCCACTTT
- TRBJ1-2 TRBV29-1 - CSVEEVWGGYTF TGCAGCGTTGAAGAGGTTTGGGGGGGCTACACCTTC
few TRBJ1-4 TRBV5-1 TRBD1 CASSLGDRETNEKLFF TGCGCCAGCAGCTTGGGAGACAGGGAAACTAATGAAAAACTGTTTTTT
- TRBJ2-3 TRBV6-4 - CASSLTKTDTQYF TGTGCCAGCAGTTTGACGAAAACAGATACGCAGTATTTT
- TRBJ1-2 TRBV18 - CASWGGGHLTYGYTF TGTGCCAGCTGGGGAGGGGGACATCTCACCTATGGCTACACCTTC
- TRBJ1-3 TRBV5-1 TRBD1 CASSLPGQGSGNTIYF TGCGCCAGCAGCCTCCCCGGACAGGGCTCTGGAAACACCATATATTTT
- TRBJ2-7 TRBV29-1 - CSVAIRDGEQYF TGCAGCGTGGCCATCCGAGACGGCGAGCAGTACTTC
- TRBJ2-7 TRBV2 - CASIEGAAGNLPYEQYF TGTGCCAGCATCGAGGGAGCGGCGGGGAACCTTCCCTACGAGCAGTACTTC
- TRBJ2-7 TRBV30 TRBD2 CAWSPRLAGGYEQYF TGTGCCTGGAGTCCGCGACTAGCGGGAGGTTACGAGCAGTACTTC
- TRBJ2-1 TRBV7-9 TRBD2 CASSVGTSGRNEQFF TGTGCCAGCAGCGTAGGGACTAGCGGGAGGAATGAGCAGTTCTTC
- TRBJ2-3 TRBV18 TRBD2 CASSPTSLLSTDTQYF TGTGCCAGCTCACCGACTAGCCTCCTAAGCACAGATACGCAGTATTTT
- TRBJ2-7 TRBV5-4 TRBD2 CASSPRLANEQYF TGTGCCAGCAGCCCCCGACTAGCAAACGAGCAGTACTTC
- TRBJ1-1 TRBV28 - CAIKPRNTEAFF TGTGCCATTAAGCCAAGGAACACTGAAGCTTTCTTT
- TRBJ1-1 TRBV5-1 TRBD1 CASSLRTGGIGEAFF TGCGCCAGCAGCCTCCGGACAGGGGGCATAGGTGAAGCTTTCTTT
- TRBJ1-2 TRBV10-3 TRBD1 CATRQGDYGYTF TGTGCCACACGACAGGGGGACTATGGCTACACCTTC
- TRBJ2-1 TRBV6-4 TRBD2 CASSEVSGLYNEQFF TGTGCCAGCAGTGAGGTTAGCGGGCTCTACAATGAGCAGTTCTTC
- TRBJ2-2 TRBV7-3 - CASSSPTGTNTGELFF TGTGCCAGCAGCTCCCCGACAGGAACGAACACCGGGGAGCTGTTTTTT
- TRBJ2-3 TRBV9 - CASSVETSRGDTQYF TGTGCCAGCAGCGTAGAGACCTCGAGAGGAGATACGCAGTATTTT
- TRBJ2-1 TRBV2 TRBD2 CASTEILADNYNEQFF TGTGCCAGCACTGAGATTCTAGCGGACAACTACAATGAGCAGTTCTTC
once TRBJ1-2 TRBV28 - CASTQGSGYTF TGTGCCAGCACCCAAGGTTCTGGCTACACCTTC
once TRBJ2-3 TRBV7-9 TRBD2 CASSLRRTSGGDTQYF TGTGCCAGCAGCTTACGCCGGACTAGCGGCGGAGATACGCAGTATTTT
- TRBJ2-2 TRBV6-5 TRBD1 CASRYSTGYTGELFF TGTGCCAGTAGATATTCGACAGGGTACACCGGGGAGCTGTTTTTT
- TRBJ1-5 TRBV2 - CARGGGAHNSNQPQHF TGTGCCAGGGGGGGCGGAGCACACAATAGCAATCAGCCCCAGCATTTT
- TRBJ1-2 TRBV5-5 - CASSLGQDYGYTF TGTGCCAGCAGCTTGGGACAGGATTATGGCTACACCTTC
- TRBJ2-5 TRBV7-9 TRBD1 CASSHTTGKETQYF TGTGCCAGCAGCCACACGACAGGGAAAGAGACCCAGTACTTC
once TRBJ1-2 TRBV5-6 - CASTRWGLEPGYTF TGTGCCAGCACCCGGTGGGGACTGGAACCCGGCTACACCTTC
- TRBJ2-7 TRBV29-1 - CSVDPRHPRLCRSYEQYF TGCAGCGTCGACCCTAGACATCCCCGACTTTGTCGGTCCTACGAGCAGTACTTC
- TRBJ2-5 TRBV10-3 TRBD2 CAIQAGGGGGRTQYF TGTGCCATCCAAGCGGGAGGGGGAGGCGGGAGAACCCAGTACTTC